Shown below are 5 T cell receptor beta chains from a single sample sequenced in a study of T cell responses to AZD1222 COVID-19 vaccine. Generated by immunoSEQ multiplex PCR, the TCRdb table keeps only in-frame clones and is missing some. Of about 160,000 clones listed, 85% to 90% are singletons. The sample here was peripheral blood, taken 28 days after the second AZD1222 dose. The receptor set was obtained from an adult who received the AZD1222 COVID-19 vaccine.

The rearrangement links TRBV20-1 to TRBJ2-1; D remains unclear. Germline-derived CDR1 and CDR2 are DFQATT and SNEGSKA (reference sequence). V was shortened by 3 bases and J by 5 bases, with 8 bases between the two germline ends. This CDR3 has 12 amino acids. The CDR3 spells CSASSVDNEQFF. The CDR3 nucleotides read TGCAGTGCTAGTTCTGTAGACAATGAGCAGTTCTTC.

Note on this clone: The sample carries other DNA sequences with the same CDR3. Here the CDR3 reads CASSQGNYGYTF. In nucleotides, the CDR3 is TGTGCCAGCAGCCAAGGCAACTATGGCTACACCTTC. The chain joins TRBV4-2 to TRBJ1-2, with D unclear. The CDR3 length is 12 residues. V was cut by 1 base and J by 2 bases, with 2 bases left in between. Per the germline V gene, CDR1 is LGHNA and CDR2 is YNFKEQ.

This chain connects TRBV6-5 to TRBJ1-5, with unresolved D. This CDR3 has 13 amino acids. Trimming left V 5 bases short and J 3 bases short, with 8 bases between. Germline CDR1 reads MNHEY; CDR2 reads SVGAGI. CDR3 amino acids: CASSTQTNQPQHF. The CDR3 nucleotides read TGTGCCAGCAGTACGCAAACCAATCAGCCCCAGCATTTT.

This clone has just one count. This chain links TRBV3-1 (or the pseudogene TRBV3-2) with TRBJ2-5, with 8 nucleotides matching TRBD1. Germline V gene data show CDR1 as LGHDT and CDR2 as YNNKEL (reference sequence). With V trimmed by 0 bases and J by 4 bases, 16 bases remained unmatched. The CDR3 runs 19 residues. CDR3 nucleotides: TGTGCCAGCAGCCAAGATCTTGAAGCGGACAGGGCCAGGGGAGAGACCCAGTACTTC. This sequence encodes CASSQDLEADRARGETQYF.

The genes are TRBV19 and TRBJ1-5, with a weak D call TRBD1 (5 bases). V gave up 1 base and J gave up 7 bases, with 11 bases separating them. Germline V gene data show CDR1 as LNHDA and CDR2 as SQIVND (reference sequence). The CDR3 runs to 14 residues. CDR3 nucleotides: TGTGCCAGTAGTATAGGGGGGAAGGGGCAGCCCCAGCATTTT. This codes for CASSIGGKGQPQHF.